The clone carrying this TCR beta chain was seen only once. Its matching antigen is unknown. Per the germline V gene, CDR1 is LNHNV and CDR2 is YYDKDF (reference sequence). The germline V and J ends were trimmed by 0 bases and 5 bases, with 13 bases remaining between them. The CDR3 is 15 amino acids. Repertoires were generated with immunoSEQ multiplex PCR, while TCRdb's copy carries only in-frame clones and drops some. The sample holds approximately 170,000 clones; around 89% are singletons and the top ten take 6.9%. The data were taken from a study of T cell responses to AZD1222 COVID-19 vaccine. Study outcomes and limitations: Breadth and depth of Spike-specific TCRs rose after two AZD1222 doses. Dominant at 160-218 and 743-854, vaccine-associated CD4 TCRs also spanned spike. Females outnumbered males among donors, who were mostly white British; clonal diversity was possibly underestimated.

This chain uses TRBV15 with TRBJ2-5, with D possibly called TRBD1 or TRBD2 (5 bases each). The receptor's source is an adult in good health. Specimen: peripheral blood, collected on day 0 of AZD1222 vaccination. CDR3 in DNA: TGTGCCACCAGCAGAGATAGGGACGTGGGTGAGACCCAGTACTTC. Its translation: CATSRDRDVGETQYF. The whole variable domain, remainder taken from reference TRBV15 and TRBJ2-5, is DAMVIQNPRYQVTQFGKPVTLSCSQTLNHNVMYWYQQKSSQAPKLLFHYYDKDFNNEADTPDNFQSRRPNTSFCFLDIRSPGLGDTAMYLCATSRDRDVGETQYFGPGTRLLVL.